These T cell receptor beta chains were read from a single sample in a study of beta chain features in type 1 diabetes. Clones were read by immunoSEQ multiplex PCR, and TCRdb kept only the in-frame ones, dropping some. There are 150,000 to 190,000 clones in the sample; around 10% occur only once, and 2% to 2.5% lies in the top ten. Material: central memory CD4+ T cells from blood. These receptor sequences come from a man between 18 and 29 years old in good health. Each CDR3 is given with its conserved first and last residue.

>TRBV18|TRBJ1-2
CASSPERVGFGYTF
>TRBV28|TRBJ2-7
CASKGGRTSYEQYF
>TRBV9|TRBJ2-3
CASSPRRPRADTQYF
>TRBV10-3|TRBJ1-1
CAIRRQGAVHTEAFF
>TRBV18|TRBJ2-1
CASSPQGTWFNEQFF
>TRBV4-2|TRBJ1-1
CASSQDRRREAFF
>TRBV15|TRBJ1-2
CATSRDGGAYGYTF
>TRBV20-1|TRBJ1-2
CSARSNYGYTF
>TRBV5-1|TRBJ2-3
CASSGQRSTDTQYF
>TRBV4-3|TRBJ1-1
CASSQETGAWTEAFF
>TRBV10-3|TRBJ1-6
CASSRGLYNSPLHF
>TRBV10-3|TRBJ2-2
CAISLDRQNTGELFF
>TRBV10-3|TRBJ2-3
CAIRGSRGLTDTQYF
>TRBV11-3|TRBJ2-2
CASSWTANTGELFF
>TRBV4-2|TRBJ2-1
CASSPRGANEQFF
>TRBV5-1|TRBJ2-2
CASSLATVSNTGELFF
>TRBV28|TRBJ1-6
CASSLRSPLHF
>TRBV5-1|TRBJ2-3
CASSLGGTRTDTQYF
>TRBV20-1|TRBJ1-2
CSAKTYGYTF
>TRBV9|TRBJ2-4
CASSVGASLNIQYF
>TRBV19|TRBJ2-1
CASSQKLGLVNEQFF
>TRBV4-3|TRBJ2-1
CASSQDERGVNEQFF
>TRBV7-6|TRBJ2-5
CASSGKQNQETQYF
>TRBV9|TRBJ1-3
CASSVGAGGAGNTIYF
>TRBV7-2|TRBJ2-3
CASSLSRGTDTQYF
>TRBV29-1|TRBJ2-7
CSVTPPHGSAYEQYF
>TRBV28|TRBJ1-3
CASADRLISSGNTIYF
>TRBV2|TRBJ2-5
CASSGWGTQYF
>TRBV19|TRBJ1-1
CASSSTEAFF
>TRBV7-2|TRBJ2-1
CASSLALRLAGGSEQFF
>TRBV7-2|TRBJ2-5
CASSWWQSQETQYF